The entry that follows covers one T cell receptor beta chain sequence. Its target antigen remains unknown. No base quality information exists; no much larger clone differs at one position. V is cut by 4 bases and J by 5 bases, and the space between the germline ends is 14 bases. Sequences LGHDT (CDR1) and YNNKEL (CDR2) are obtained from the germline V gene (reference sequence). The CDR3 sequence holds 15 residues, the cysteine and phenylalanine included. CDR3 DNA only is kept here, 45 bases in frame from base 1. This specimen's time point label, per the study, means: baseline before first vaccination. Samples from vaccinated people were obtained from the UK trials COV001 and COV002, which included a single-blind randomized controlled phase 2/3 trial of AZD1222 (ChAdOx1 nCoV-19) in healthy adults. For TCRbeta chain sequencing, PBMC samples were collected from trial participants at day 0 and at day 28 after the second dose.

These data come from a study of T cell responses to AZD1222 COVID-19 vaccine (dated by TCRdb to 2020 to 2022). Regarding the complete study: AZD1222 recipients whose second dose came at about 4 weeks and those whose second dose came at about 12 weeks were combined into one group, since spike-specific TCR depth and breadth did not differ between the two schedules. TCR sequencing covered more than 230 trial participants: approximately 200 given two doses of AZD1222 and 26 given two doses of MenACWY control vaccine. Enrollment into the trials was organized by age into subgroups of 18-55, 56-69 and 70-plus years, and those subgroups contained approximately 160, 26 and 62 TCR-sequenced participants, respectively. Overall study results and their limits: Conclusions about previously exposed vaccinees are limited because only five to seven AZD1222 recipients were SARS-CoV-2 seropositive at baseline. Epitopes outside the regions mutated in the B.1.351 and B.1.1.7 variants were reportedly recognized by nearly half of the unique spike-specific TCRs. In the small 56-69-year group, the increase in depth fell short of significance, most likely because of low power. No day 14 peak-response samples were available, so repertoires were characterized only after the peak T cell response. Participants were mostly white British and included more females than males, and it was suggested by the authors that clonal diversity may have been underestimated. After two AZD1222 doses, both the breadth and the depth of spike-specific TCRs were significantly higher than at day 0 and than in MenACWY recipients. The vaccine-associated CD4 TCRs covered the entire spike protein, and the dominant responses fell in regions 160-218 and 743-854.

The CDR3 regions of human TCRbeta chains were subjected to immunosequencing. Turning to the authors' computational methods: Repertoire TCRs were matched against a reference library of SARS-CoV-2-specific TCRs generated with the MIRA antigen-specificity platform. Breadth was defined as the fraction of unique TCRs that were SARS-CoV-2-associated. Depth was defined as the fraction of total T cells that were SARS-CoV-2-associated. Using the MIRA data, each spike-specific TCR was mapped to the spike region that the TCR reacts to and placed in a CD4 or CD8 class. Log10-transformed breadth and depth values were compared by one-way ANOVA with Sidak's multiple comparisons tests. Not all clones reach the TCRdb copy of this immuneACCESS table, which keeps in-frame sequences only. Checked studies attribute under half of the gap to unresolved V genes and leave the rest unexplained. From that table come the V and J calls and clone size; the DNA was used to work out D and trimming. In this sample the table shows under 140,000 clones, 92% of which occur a single time. In total, the top ten clones hold around 7.8% of the sample.

In this chain, TRBV3-1 (or the pseudogene TRBV3-2) is recombined with TRBJ1-4, with TRBD1 perhaps the D gene, on 5 matching bases. This specimen was peripheral blood, taken on day 0 of AZD1222 vaccination. The sequence came from an adult in good health. In nucleotides, the sequence is TGTGCCAGCAGCCCGGGGACTAAGAAGAATGAAAAACTGTTTTTT. This yields the protein CASSPGTKKNEKLFF.